This TCR beta chain is drawn from a study of cytomegalovirus exposure and HLA in healthy donors. The overall study: In a later analysis, it was reported that the 120 validation repertoires had been produced on the same platform as the 550 to 850 repertoires belonging to the first cohort. Study findings and constraints: In vitro confirmation showed three CMV-associated chains to be CMV antigen specific. First-cohort TCR clusters tended to co-occur in the approximately 130 validation repertoires, a later analysis found.

Profiling relied on immunoSEQ multiplex PCR, and the TCRdb table lists in-frame clones only, not all of them. The sample yields 200,000 to 250,000 clones, approximately 87% seen once. Points on this clone: Antigen unknown.

With 6 bases clipped from V and 6 bases from J, the junction kept 9 bases outside the gene matches. Germline CDR1 reads SGHAT; CDR2 reads FQNNGV. CDR3 length: 15 amino acids. The sequenced material came from PBMCs. The receptor comes from a woman under 30 in good health and CMV-seronegative. This chain links TRBV11-2 with TRBJ2-1; 9 bases are a match to TRBD1. CDR3 nucleotide sequence: TGTGCCAGCAGGGGGTTTCTACAGGGGGCCAATGAGCAGTTCTTC. This encodes CASRGFLQGANEQFF.